The subject of this entry is one T cell receptor (beta chain). The target antigen is unknown. Time point: week 35, safety follow-up. In the vaccine, a single dose held 300 ug of the mutant IDH1 20-mer peptide, along with topical imiquimod. During weeks 1, 3, 5, 7, 11, 15, 19 and 23, patients received eight vaccinations. New WHO grade 3 or 4 astrocytomas that were IDH1-mutant and ATRX-lost occurred in the donors. The record originates from a study of a mutant IDH1 vaccine in newly diagnosed glioma. Whole-study context: The study started vaccination 4-6 weeks after radiotherapy alone, or with temozolomide cycles.

The germline CDR1 and CDR2 sequences are MNHNS and SASEGT. CDR3 length equals 20 residues. V was clipped by 0 bases and J by 0 bases, with 21 bases between them. Sequencing used immunoSEQ multiplex PCR; TCRdb keeps in-frame clones, though not all of them. The top ten clones hold under 4.5% of a sample with about 50,000 clones, approximately 80% of them seen once. The sequence was collected from a woman aged 18-29 years with glioma. The J gene is TRBJ1-5, the V gene TRBV6-1, with D possibly matching TRBD1 (5 bases). The source was PBMCs, collected from a glioma patient whose treatment included an IDH1 peptide vaccine. CDR3 region: CASSEASRRQFEYSNQPQHF. CDR3 nucleotide sequence: TGTGCCAGCAGTGAAGCGTCGCGTCGACAGTTCGAGTATAGCAATCAGCCCCAGCATTTT.